The 27 T cell receptor beta chains below come from one sample, sequenced in a study of blood T cell repertoires in COVID-19. Sequencing used immunoSEQ multiplex PCR; TCRdb keeps in-frame clones, though not all of them. In the table there are some 150,000 clones, around 83% of which are singletons. The sample comprised peripheral blood. The source is a woman in her fifties or sixties with COVID-19, enrolled during active disease.

V and J are TRBV6-1 and TRBJ2-1, with D perhaps TRBD2 (5 bases). The V gene lost 1 base and the J gene lost 4 bases, with 11 bases spanning the gap. CDR1 and CDR2 from the germline V gene are MNHNS and SASEGT. The CDR3 runs to 15 residues. The CDR3, as DNA: TGTGCCAGCAGTGAAGTGCTAGCCGTATACAATGAGCAGTTCTTC. Residues: CASSEVLAVYNEQFF.

The CDR3: CASSRTGTTYEQYF. The CDR3 DNA is TGTGCCAGCAGCCGAACAGGGACCACCTACGAGCAGTACTTC. The chain carries TRBV5-6 and TRBJ2-7; D may be TRBD1 (6 bases). This CDR3 spans 14 amino acids. V was pared by 4 bases and J by 2 bases, with 13 bases between. Germline V gene data show CDR1 as SGHDT and CDR2 as YYEEEE.

The rearrangement joins TRBV3-1 (or the pseudogene TRBV3-2) to TRBJ1-2; TRBD1 is a possible D gene (5 bases). V lost 0 bases and J lost 0, with 11 bases in between. The CDR3 sequence is 16 residues long. CDR1 and CDR2 from the germline V gene are LGHDT and YNNKEL (reference sequence). This CDR3 reads CASSQDGGYANYGYTF. The CDR3, as DNA: TGTGCCAGCAGCCAAGATGGGGGGTACGCTAACTATGGCTACACCTTC.

This clone occurred once. The V gene is TRBV6-1, the J gene TRBJ1-5, with D unresolved. V was cut by 0 bases and J by 3 bases, with 9 bases left in between. CDR3 length equals 15 residues. Germline V gene lookup returns CDR1 MNHNS and CDR2 SASEGT. The CDR3 sequence is CASSEAQTDNQPQHF. CDR3 DNA: TGTGCCAGCAGTGAAGCTCAGACTGACAATCAGCCCCAGCATTTT.

The chain couples TRBV19 to TRBJ1-3; the D is unclear. CDR3 length: 13 residues. With 7 bases removed from V and 0 bases from J, the gap between germline ends came to 7 bases. The V gene's germline CDR1 is LNHDA and CDR2 SQIVND (reference sequence). CDR3 DNA sequence: TGTGCCAGTAAAGGGAGCTCTGGAAACACCATATATTTT. Amino acids: CASKGSSGNTIYF. The full variable domain, in which reference TRBV19 and TRBJ1-3 provide the parts outside the CDR3, is DGGITQSPKYLFRKEGQNVTLSCEQNLNHDAMYWYRQDPGQGLRLIYYSQIVNDFQKGDIAEGYSVSREKKESFPLTVTSAQKNPTAFYLCASKGSSGNTIYFGEGSWLTVV.

V usage is TRBV7-9 and J usage is TRBJ1-2, with unresolved D. The germline V gene encodes CDR1 SEHNR and CDR2 FQNEAQ (reference sequence). The V end lost 5 bases, the J end lost 8 bases, and 12 bases lay between the germline ends. This CDR3 is 12 amino acids long. DNA of the CDR3: TGTGCCAGCAGCCCAGACACCGCCGGCTACACCTTC. It encodes CASSPDTAGYTF.

The chain recombines TRBV30 with TRBJ1-3, with D maybe TRBD1 (6 bases). V dropped 4 bases and J dropped 5 bases, with 12 bases sitting between them. Per the germline V gene, CDR1 is GTSNPN and CDR2 is SVGIG (reference sequence). The CDR3 is made up of 13 amino acids. This chain's CDR3 is CAWNMGQRNTIYF. In nucleotides, the CDR3 is TGTGCCTGGAATATGGGACAACGAAACACCATATATTTT.

The J gene is TRBJ1-1, the V gene TRBV14; D gene ambiguous. The length of the CDR3 is 14 residues. V was trimmed by 4 bases and J by 1 base, leaving 10 bases between them. The germline CDR1 and CDR2 sequences are SGHDN and FVKESK. CDR3 in amino acids: CASSLREGNTEAFF. The CDR3 nucleotides read TGTGCCAGCAGCCTCCGGGAGGGGAACACTGAAGCTTTCTTT.

The rearrangement links TRBV15 to TRBJ1-6; D is undetermined. The CDR3 spans 14 residues. V dropped 6 bases and J dropped 0 bases, with 6 bases sitting between them. Germline CDR1 reads LNHNV; CDR2 reads YYDKDF (reference sequence). Written as DNA, the CDR3 is TGTGCCACCAGTACGAGCTCCTATAATTCACCCCTCCACTTT. Translating it yields CATSTSSYNSPLHF. The variable domain in full, with the rest retrieved from reference TRBV15 and TRBJ1-6, is DAMVIQNPRYQVTQFGKPVTLSCSQTLNHNVMYWYQQKSSQAPKLLFHYYDKDFNNEADTPDNFQSRRPNTSFCFLDIRSPGLGDTAMYLCATSTSSYNSPLHFGNGTRLTVT.

CDR3 coding DNA: TGTGCCAGCAGGGGACAGGGCTATGGCTACACCTTC. Amino acid sequence: CASRGQGYGYTF. The chain combines TRBV27 with TRBJ1-2, with TRBD1 matching 9 bases. The CDR3 spans 12 residues. Losses at the gene ends were 6 bases for V and 4 bases for J; bases not matched to a gene: 0. Germline V lookup: CDR1 MNHEY, CDR2 SMNVEV (reference sequence).

The CDR3 bases are TGTGCCAGCAGCCCGGGACAGATAAACTATGGCTACACCTTC. It is translated as CASSPGQINYGYTF. The chain employs TRBV11-2 and TRBJ1-2, with TRBD1 identical over 7 bases. The CDR3 runs to 14 residues. V was pared by 5 bases and J by 2 bases, with 5 bases of the junction left unmatched. Germline V lookup: CDR1 SGHAT, CDR2 FQNNGV.

This chain links TRBV7-9 with TRBJ1-2; no reliable D call. V was trimmed by 5 bases and J by 7 bases, leaving 14 bases between them. CDR1 is SEHNR, CDR2 FQNEAQ, per germline (reference sequence). This CDR3 has 13 amino acids. The CDR3 DNA reads TGTGCCAGCAGCCTCCTCCAAAGCTTTGGCTACACCTTC. Its protein is CASSLLQSFGYTF.

For the CDR3, the DNA is TGTGCCAGCAGTGAAGAGGCGGGGCTCCCCTACGAGCAGTACGTC. This codes for CASSEEAGLPYEQYV. The chain employs TRBV2 and TRBJ2-7, with a possible D match to TRBD2 (6 bases). The germline CDR1 and CDR2 sequences are SNHLY and FYNNEI. With 1 base removed from V and 2 bases from J, the gap between germline ends came to 12 bases. The CDR3 runs to 15 residues.

This chain connects TRBV7-3 to TRBJ2-1, with 7 bases identical to TRBD1. There are 14 residues in the CDR3. Germline assignment: CDR1 SGHTA and CDR2 FQGTGA. The trim removed 4 bases at V and 6 bases at J, leaving 6 bases unmatched. This chain's CDR3 is CASSSKTGSNEQFF. The CDR3 DNA reads TGTGCCAGCAGCTCCAAGACAGGGAGCAATGAGCAGTTCTTC.

The CDR3 reads CASSLYPEDRRNQPQHF. The CDR3 nucleotides are TGTGCCAGCAGTTTATACCCCGAGGACAGGCGCAATCAGCCCCAGCATTTT. V usage is TRBV27 and J usage is TRBJ1-5; 7 positions agree with TRBD1. The length of the CDR3 is 17 residues. The V gene end was trimmed by 1 base and the J gene end by 2 bases; junction bases not matched to a gene: 8. Germline CDR1 reads MNHEY; CDR2 reads SMNVEV (reference sequence).

V gene TRBV19 combines with J gene TRBJ1-2, with D perhaps matching TRBD1 (6 bases). V dropped 8 bases and J dropped 4 bases, with 11 bases sitting between them. The CDR3 length is 12 residues. Germline-derived CDR1 and CDR2 are LNHDA and SQIVND (reference sequence). CDR3 loop: CASGDIPYGYTF. The CDR3 nucleotides read TGTGCCAGTGGGGACATCCCCTATGGCTACACCTTC. The whole variable domain, filled in from reference TRBV19 and TRBJ1-2, reads DGGITQSPKYLFRKEGQNVTLSCEQNLNHDAMYWYRQDPGQGLRLIYYSQIVNDFQKGDIAEGYSVSREKKESFPLTVTSAQKNPTAFYLCASGDIPYGYTFGSGTRLTVV.

This chain joins TRBV6-5 and TRBJ1-2; D may be TRBD1 (5 bases). The CDR3 runs to 13 residues. Germline CDR1 reads MNHEY; CDR2 reads SVGAGI. Trimming shortened V by 8 bases and J by 4 bases, and 14 bases separated the two germline ends. CDR3 DNA: TGTGCCAGCTCCCGGACACAAACCTATGGCTACACCTTC. Its protein product is CASSRTQTYGYTF.

The chain couples TRBV7-8 to TRBJ1-2; 11 bases are a match to TRBD1. The junction had 9 bases not matched to a gene; V was cut back by 5 bases and J by 1 base. CDR1 and CDR2 from the germline V gene are SGHVS and FQNEAQ. The CDR3 is made up of 17 amino acids. CDR3 coding DNA: TGTGCCAGCAGCCCGCCTGGACAGGGGGCGCTTAACTATGGCTACACCTTC. This gives the protein CASSPPGQGALNYGYTF.

This sequence joins TRBV30 and TRBJ1-1; D ambiguous. The germline V gene encodes CDR1 GTSNPN and CDR2 SVGIG (reference sequence). V lost 0 bases to trimming and J lost 0 bases, with 5 bases between them. The CDR3 sequence is 13 residues long. CDR3 bases: TGTGCCTGGAGTGTAGGAGTGAACACTGAAGCTTTCTTT. It is translated as CAWSVGVNTEAFF.

This sequence joins TRBV14 and TRBJ1-6; D is undetermined. This CDR3 region has 16 residues. CDR1 and CDR2 (germline): SGHDN, FVKESK. Trimming pared 0 bases from V and 10 bases from J, leaving 16 bases between. Written as DNA, the CDR3 is TGTGCCAGCAGCCAAGATGTTCTGGCGGGAATGTCACCCCTCCACTTT. This translates into CASSQDVLAGMSPLHF.

The chain employs TRBV11-3 and TRBJ2-6; 13 positions match TRBD2. The V segment lost 5 bases and the J segment 4 bases; nucleotides outside the gene matches: 8. CDR3 length: 18 amino acids. Germline V lookup: CDR1 SGHNT, CDR2 YENEEA. Here the CDR3 DNA reads TGTGCCAGCAGCCCAACTAGCGGGAGGGCGGAAGGGGCCAACGTCCTGACTTTC. Translating it yields CASSPTSGRAEGANVLTF.

V usage is TRBV9 and J usage is TRBJ2-5; TRBD1 might be the D (5 bases). The CDR3 consists of 16 residues. V was clipped by 3 bases and J by 5 bases, with 20 bases between them. CDR1 SGDLS and CDR2 YYNGEE come from the germline V gene. CDR3 region: CASSANSGQGSETQYF. The DNA for the CDR3 is TGTGCCAGCAGCGCCAATTCCGGACAAGGTTCGGAGACCCAGTACTTC.

This clone was seen only a few times. J is TRBJ2-4 and V is TRBV7-8; 10 bases are a match to TRBD1. With V trimmed by 5 bases and J by 5 bases, 9 bases remained unmatched. The germline CDR1 and CDR2 sequences are SGHVS and FQNEAQ. The CDR3 loop spans 16 amino acids. CDR3 residues: CASSPGGTGAENIQYF. CDR3 DNA: TGTGCCAGCAGCCCGGGGGGGACAGGGGCGGAAAACATTCAGTACTTC.

The J gene is TRBJ2-2, the V gene TRBV9, with TRBD1 matching 7 bases. Germline loops: CDR1 SGDLS, CDR2 YYNGEE. Losses at the gene ends were 3 bases for V and 4 bases for J; bases not matched to a gene: 3. The CDR3 runs to 14 residues. The chain's CDR3 is CASSDRGFTGELFF. CDR3 in DNA: TGTGCCAGCAGCGACAGGGGTTTCACCGGGGAGCTGTTTTTT.

This CDR3 is CASSVGTESNQPQHF. CDR3 bases: TGTGCCAGCAGCGTCGGGACAGAGAGCAATCAGCCCCAGCATTTT. The chain links TRBV9 to TRBJ1-5, with 7 nucleotides matching TRBD1. V was clipped by 2 bases and J by 1 base; unmatched bases: 3. Germline CDR1 SGDLS, CDR2 YYNGEE. The CDR3 extends over 15 amino acids.

This clone was recorded a few times. The CDR3 loop is CASSLDDRGRTEAFF. CDR3 coding DNA: TGTGCCAGCAGTTTAGACGACAGGGGACGGACTGAAGCTTTCTTT. V is TRBV28 and J is TRBJ1-1; 8 bases are a match to TRBD1. This CDR3 has 15 amino acids. V shed 2 bases, J shed 5 bases, and the junction held 7 bases outside the gene matches. Germline assignment: CDR1 MDHEN and CDR2 SYDVKM.

The chain recombines TRBV10-2 with TRBJ1-5; 9 nucleotides align to TRBD1. Germline values: CDR1 WSHSY, CDR2 SAAADI. The length of the CDR3 is 15 residues. Losses at the gene ends were 7 bases for V and 3 bases for J; bases not matched to a gene: 7. Written as DNA, the CDR3 is TGCGCCAGCAAAGACAGGGGGAAATCCAATCAGCCCCAGCATTTT. Translated: CASKDRGKSNQPQHF.